The 23 T cell receptor beta chains below all came from one sample that was sequenced in a study of CD8 T cells in Susac syndrome. It was with random hexamers that roughly 0.45 to 1 ug RNA was reverse transcribed. TCRdb processed the immunoSEQ multiplex PCR reads anew with MiXCR; each CDR3 protein has one entry. The sample records roughly 330,000 distinct CDR3 sequences, about 90% being singletons. Sequenced material: CD4+ T cells from PBMCs. The receptors come from a human donor with multiple sclerosis.

This clonotype was observed once. The gene calls are TRBV29-1 and TRBJ1-1; D is ambiguous. This CDR3 contains 11 residues. The germline gives CDR1 SQVTM, CDR2 ANQGSEA. V was shortened by 4 bases and J by 4 bases, with 7 bases between the two germline ends. The CDR3 sequence: CSVVPGTEAFF. DNA of the CDR3: TGCAGCGTTGTACCGGGCACTGAAGCTTTCTTT.

The CDR3 region has the DNA TGTGCCAGCGCTCAGGGGCATAGGGAAAAACTGTTTTTT. This encodes CASAQGHREKLFF. The J gene is TRBJ1-4, the V gene TRBV12-3 or TRBV12-4; D perhaps matches TRBD1 (6 bases). Trimming pared 8 bases from V and 8 bases from J, leaving 15 bases between. The CDR3 extends over 13 amino acids.

The chain has TRBV14 and TRBJ2-1, with 11 positions matching TRBD1. In germline, CDR1 is SGHDN, CDR2 FVKESK. The CDR3 totals 17 residues. With 4 bases clipped from V and 2 bases from J, the junction kept 7 bases outside the gene matches. Here the CDR3 DNA reads TGTGCCAGCAGCCGGGACAGGGGGGGCGGCACCTACAATGAGCAGTTCTTC. Its translation: CASSRDRGGGTYNEQFF. Based on the CDR3 plus reference TRBV14 and TRBJ2-1, the full variable domain is EAGVTQFPSHSVIEKGQTVTLRCDPISGHDNLYWYRRVMGKEIKFLLHFVKESKQDESGMPNNRFLAERTGGTYSTLKVQPAELEDSGVYFCASSRDRGGGTYNEQFFGPGTRLTVL.

The chain couples TRBV4-3 to TRBJ2-1, with 11 positions matching TRBD2. Germline V gives CDR1 LGHNA, CDR2 YSLEER. This CDR3 has 15 amino acids. Unmatched junction bases numbered 5, after V lost 4 bases and J lost 6 bases. The CDR3 DNA sequence: TGCGCCAGCAGCCGGGAGCTAGCGGGGGGCAATGAGCAGTTCTTC. Encoded protein: CASSRELAGGNEQFF.

The J gene is TRBJ1-1, the V gene TRBV11-2, with unresolved D. V shed 5 bases and J shed 0 bases, with 10 bases lying between them. Germline V gives CDR1 SGHAT, CDR2 FQNNGV. The CDR3 consists of 14 residues. In DNA form, the CDR3 reads TGTGCCAGCAGCCCGCGACCCTTGAACACTGAAGCTTTCTTT. Protein sequence: CASSPRPLNTEAFF.

The rearrangement uses TRBV29-1 and TRBJ1-5; D is perhaps TRBD1 (6 bases). Germline assignment: CDR1 SQVTM and CDR2 ANQGSEA. With 5 bases removed from V and 3 bases from J, the gap between germline ends came to 11 bases. This CDR3 region has 13 residues. CDR3 nucleotides: TGCAGCGTTCAACAGGGCCTCAATCAGCCCCAGCATTTT. Translation: CSVQQGLNQPQHF.

This chain links TRBV20-1 with TRBJ1-1; D is perhaps TRBD1 (5 bases). Germline loops: CDR1 DFQATT, CDR2 SNEGSKA (reference sequence). V was trimmed by 6 bases and J by 6 bases, leaving 20 bases between them. The CDR3 has 14 amino acids. The CDR3 DNA reads as TGCAGTGCCCGGATAGGGGCAGCACAACCTGAAGCTTTCTTT. It yields the protein CSARIGAAQPEAFF.

CDR3: CASSLENGQPADTQYF. CDR3 coding DNA: TGTGCCAGCAGCTTGGAGAATGGGCAGCCTGCAGATACGCAGTATTTT. J is TRBJ2-3 and V is TRBV5-4, with no clear D. Per the germline V gene, CDR1 is SGHNT and CDR2 is YYREEE (reference sequence). This CDR3 comprises 16 residues. Trimming removed 0 bases at V and 4 bases at J, with 15 bases between.

This sequence joins TRBV6-5 and TRBJ2-2; weak D call: TRBD2 (6 bases). The germline CDR1 and CDR2 sequences are MNHEY and SVGAGI. The CDR3 consists of 14 residues. Trimming stripped 7 bases from V and 1 base from J, with 10 bases between. The CDR3 protein is CASKPGENTGELFF. Written as DNA, the CDR3 is TGTGCCAGCAAACCGGGGGAGAACACCGGGGAGCTGTTTTTT.

The rearrangement links TRBV24-1 to TRBJ2-5; D not certain. Germline CDR1 reads KGHDR; CDR2 reads SFDVKD. This CDR3 region has 13 residues. Trimming removed 3 bases from V and 3 bases from J, with 7 bases in between. The CDR3 region is CATSDPPKETQYF. The CDR3 bases are TGTGCCACCAGTGATCCCCCCAAAGAGACCCAGTACTTC.

This rearrangement joins TRBV7-2 to TRBJ2-2, with 7 nucleotides matching TRBD1. Trimming at V came to 5 bases and at J to 5 bases, leaving 8 bases not matched to a gene. CDR3 length: 15 residues. Per the germline V gene, CDR1 is SGHTA and CDR2 is FQGNSA. The CDR3 DNA reads TGTGCCAGCAGCGAGAGGGGGCGGGTGACCGGGGAGCTGTTTTTT. It translates to CASSERGRVTGELFF.

CDR3 nucleotide sequence: TGTGCCACCAGTGATTTAGGACAGCCTGAGCAGTTCTTC. This translates into CATSDLGQPEQFF. The chain uses TRBV24-1 and TRBJ2-1, with D tentatively TRBD1 (6 bases). V was shortened by 1 base and J by 9 bases, with 9 bases between the two germline ends. In germline, CDR1 is KGHDR, CDR2 SFDVKD. The CDR3 contains 13 residues.

The chain couples TRBV12-3 or TRBV12-4 to TRBJ2-3, with unresolved D. Trimming took off 6 bases at V and 2 bases at J, with 9 bases between the two ends. The CDR3 sequence is 13 residues long. The CDR3 nucleotides are TGTGCCAGCAGGACGTCGGCCACAGATACGCAGTATTTT. Translation gives CASRTSATDTQYF.

The chain recombines TRBV9 with TRBJ2-5; 8 bases fit TRBD1. The CDR3 spans 16 residues. Trimming took 0 bases from V and 4 from J; bases not matched to a gene: 8. The germline gives CDR1 SGDLS, CDR2 YYNGEE. DNA of the CDR3: TGTGCCAGCAGCGTAGCTGCAGGGGGCATCGGAGAGACCCAGTACTTC. This gives the protein CASSVAAGGIGETQYF.

V usage is TRBV30 and J usage is TRBJ2-7; tentative D call: TRBD1 (5 bases). The germline V gene has CDR1 GTSNPN and CDR2 SVGIG (reference sequence). The CDR3 is made up of 12 amino acids. V was trimmed by 3 bases and J by 1 base, leaving 7 bases between them. The CDR3: CAWSRVSYEQYF. The DNA of the CDR3 is TGTGCCTGGAGCAGGGTGTCCTACGAGCAGTACTTC. The complete variable domain, with remaining parts taken from reference TRBV30 and TRBJ2-7, reads SQTIHQWPATLVQPVGSPLSLECTVEGTSNPNLYWYRQAAGRGLQLLFYSVGIGQISSEVPQNLSASRPQDRQFILSSKKLLLSDSGFYLCAWSRVSYEQYFGPGTRLTVT.

The V gene is TRBV7-2, the J gene TRBJ2-7; D not resolved. This CDR3 is built from 16 residues. Germline V gene data show CDR1 as SGHTA and CDR2 as FQGNSA. V was clipped by 5 bases and J by 1 base, with 18 bases between them. The CDR3 here is CASSPSPLRISYEQYF. In DNA form, the CDR3 reads TGTGCCAGCAGCCCATCGCCCTTAAGGATATCCTACGAGCAGTACTTC.

The chain combines TRBV19 with TRBJ2-1; 8 positions match TRBD2. With 11 bases clipped from V and 9 bases from J, the junction kept 12 bases outside the gene matches. Germline loops: CDR1 LNHDA, CDR2 SQIVND (reference sequence). CDR3 length equals 13 residues. The CDR3 sequence: CASKGREGSEQFF. CDR3 bases: TGTGCCTCGAAGGGACGGGAGGGCAGTGAGCAGTTCTTC.

Written as DNA, the CDR3 is TGTGCCATGACGACCGGGACAGCTGGTTATGGCTACACCTTC. As protein: CAMTTGTAGYGYTF. The chain joins TRBV24-1 to TRBJ1-2; 7 positions agree with TRBD1. The CDR3 length is 14 residues. V lost 11 bases, J lost 5 bases, and 13 bases stayed unmatched. Per the germline V gene, CDR1 is KGHDR and CDR2 is SFDVKD.

This CDR3 reads CASKPLAGGPDNEQFF. DNA for the CDR3: TGTGCCAGCAAGCCACTAGCGGGAGGACCCGACAATGAGCAGTTCTTC. The genes are TRBV9 and TRBJ2-1; TRBD2 aligns across 12 bases. The length of the CDR3 is 16 residues. Trimming at V came to 6 bases and at J to 5 bases, leaving 9 bases not matched to a gene. The germline gives CDR1 SGDLS, CDR2 YYNGEE.

The V and J genes are TRBV20-1 and TRBJ2-2; TRBD2 is a possible D gene (6 bases). The V end was cut by 6 bases, the J end by 5 bases, with 16 bases between. The CDR3 loop spans 14 amino acids. Germline CDR1 is DFQATT and CDR2 is SNEGSKA (reference sequence). The CDR3 region is CSARGLGGTGELFF. The DNA for the CDR3 is TGCAGTGCCCGGGGACTGGGAGGAACCGGGGAGCTGTTTTTT.

This chain joins TRBV15 and TRBJ2-7; D remains ambiguous. Per germline, CDR1 LNHNV and CDR2 YYDKDF (reference sequence). Trimming shortened V by 0 bases and J by 1 base, and 10 bases separated the two germline ends. The CDR3 loop spans 15 amino acids. The CDR3 reads CATSRERGQSYEQYF. The CDR3 bases are TGTGCCACCAGCAGAGAGAGAGGTCAGTCCTACGAGCAGTACTTC. The whole variable domain, remainder taken from reference TRBV15 and TRBJ2-7, is DAMVIQNPRYQVTQFGKPVTLSCSQTLNHNVMYWYQQKSSQAPKLLFHYYDKDFNNEADTPDNFQSRRPNTSFCFLDIRSPGLGDTAMYLCATSRERGQSYEQYFGPGTRLTVT.

This clonotype was seen only once. V is TRBV7-2 and J is TRBJ2-7; D ambiguous. V lost 5 bases to trimming and J lost 6 bases, with 11 bases between them. CDR3 length equals 12 residues. Per the germline V gene, CDR1 is SGHTA and CDR2 is FQGNSA. CDR3 protein: CASSPTQAEQYF. The CDR3 DNA is TGTGCCAGCAGCCCAACGCAGGCCGAGCAGTACTTC.

V usage is TRBV7-2 and J usage is TRBJ2-2; 14 nucleotides line up with TRBD2. Germline assignment: CDR1 SGHTA and CDR2 FQGNSA. This CDR3 is 18 amino acids long. V was clipped by 4 bases and J by 2 bases; unmatched bases: 6. In DNA form, the CDR3 reads TGTGCCAGCAGCTCGGGGACTAGCGGGGGTTTTAACACCGGGGAGCTGTTTTTT. Translation gives CASSSGTSGGFNTGELFF.